This T cell receptor (beta chain) comes out of a study of beta chain features in type 1 diabetes. Study findings and constraints: More deletions and fewer insertions at VDJ junctions were found in patients with type 1 diabetes.

Sequenced material consisted of expressed TCRB transcripts (all of the isolated RNA was reverse transcribed). Measured with immunoSEQ multiplex PCR; TCRdb has only the in-frame clones, and not every one. The sample consists of 200,000 to 250,000 clones, 27% of them appearing once. Germline V CDR1 and CDR2: SGHTA, FQGNSA. The V and J ends lost 3 bases and 4 bases respectively, with 9 bases between them. The CDR3 is 13 residues long. Concerning this clone: No antigen is known for it.

The chain recombines TRBV7-2 with TRBJ2-5; D uncertain. Sequencing was performed on central memory CD4+ T cells from blood. The receptor comes from a man aged 25 to 45 in good health. CDR3: CASSFSRGETQYF. The CDR3 coding sequence is TGTGCCAGCAGCTTTTCCCGAGGAGAGACCCAGTACTTC.